One TCR beta chain is described in this entry. Treatment in this sample: oral pan-JAK inhibitor, 5-10 mg twice daily. From alopecia areata patients, lesional scalp punch biopsies and peripheral blood were collected. RNA, once extracted, was reverse transcribed into cDNA for use as the sequencing template. This table comes from immunoSEQ multiplex PCR, and its TCRdb copy is limited to in-frame clones, with some not included. This table holds about 100,000 clones, 65% to 85% found once. The data belong to a study of CD8+ T cells in alopecia areata. Germline V gene data show CDR1 as SGHDT and CDR2 as YYEEEE. Trimming took off 4 bases at V and 2 bases at J, with 9 bases between the two ends. This CDR3 region has 13 residues.

The rearrangement uses TRBV5-6 and TRBJ2-5; perhaps TRBD2 as D (5 bases). This clonotype originated in a human donor with alopecia areata. Sequenced here: CD8+ T cells sorted from blood, sampled at week 24, from a patient treated with tofacitinib. CDR3 amino acids: CASSPRDQETQYF. Here the CDR3 DNA reads TGTGCCAGCAGCCCCCGGGATCAAGAGACCCAGTACTTC.